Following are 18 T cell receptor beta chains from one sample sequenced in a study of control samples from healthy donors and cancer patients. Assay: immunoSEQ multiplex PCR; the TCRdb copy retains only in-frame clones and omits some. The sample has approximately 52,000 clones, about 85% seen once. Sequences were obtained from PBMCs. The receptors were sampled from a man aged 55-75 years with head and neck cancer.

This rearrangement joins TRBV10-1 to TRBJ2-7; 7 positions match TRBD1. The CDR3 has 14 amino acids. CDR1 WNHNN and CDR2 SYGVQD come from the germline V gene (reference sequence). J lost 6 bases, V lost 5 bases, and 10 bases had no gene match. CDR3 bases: TGCGCCAGCAGTCCCGGACAGGACCCCGGCGAGCAGTACTTC. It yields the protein CASSPGQDPGEQYF.

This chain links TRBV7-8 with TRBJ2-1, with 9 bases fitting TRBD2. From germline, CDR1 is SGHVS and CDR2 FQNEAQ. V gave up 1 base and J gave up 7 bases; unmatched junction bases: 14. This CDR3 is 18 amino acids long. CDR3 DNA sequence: TGTGCCAGCAGCTTAGATGGCGGGAGGGCCGTAGTTAGAAATGAGCAGTTCTTC. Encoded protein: CASSLDGGRAVVRNEQFF.

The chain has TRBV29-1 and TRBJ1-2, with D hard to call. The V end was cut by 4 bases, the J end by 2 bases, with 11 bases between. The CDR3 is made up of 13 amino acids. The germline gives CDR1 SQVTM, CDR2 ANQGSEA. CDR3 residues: CSVGAAENYGYTF. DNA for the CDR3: TGCAGCGTTGGTGCGGCAGAAAACTATGGCTACACCTTC.

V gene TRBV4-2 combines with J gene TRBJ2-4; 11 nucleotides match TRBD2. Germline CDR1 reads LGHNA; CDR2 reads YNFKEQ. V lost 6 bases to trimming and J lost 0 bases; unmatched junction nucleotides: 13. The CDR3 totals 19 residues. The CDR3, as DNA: TGTGCCAGCAGTTTTAGCGGGACTAGCGGCCCACTAGCCAAAAACATTCAGTACTTC. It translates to CASSFSGTSGPLAKNIQYF.

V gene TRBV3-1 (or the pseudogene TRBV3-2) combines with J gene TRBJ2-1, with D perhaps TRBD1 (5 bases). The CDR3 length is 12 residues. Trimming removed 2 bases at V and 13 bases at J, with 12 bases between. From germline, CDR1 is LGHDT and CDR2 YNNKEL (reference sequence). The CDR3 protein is CASSQMTERQFF. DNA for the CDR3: TGTGCCAGCAGCCAAATGACAGAAAGACAGTTCTTC.

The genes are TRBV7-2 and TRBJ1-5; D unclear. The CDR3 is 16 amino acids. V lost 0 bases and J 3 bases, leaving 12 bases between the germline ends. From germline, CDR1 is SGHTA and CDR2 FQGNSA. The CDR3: CASSLAANGNNQPQHF. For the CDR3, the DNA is TGTGCCAGCAGCTTAGCTGCAAACGGCAACAATCAGCCCCAGCATTTT.

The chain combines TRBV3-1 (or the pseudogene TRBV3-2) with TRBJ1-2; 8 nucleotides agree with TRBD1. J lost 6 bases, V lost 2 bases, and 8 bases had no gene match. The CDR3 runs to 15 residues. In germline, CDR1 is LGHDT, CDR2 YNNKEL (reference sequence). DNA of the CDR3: TGTGCCAGCAGCCAACCCATCGGGACAGGAAATGGCTACACCTTC. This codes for CASSQPIGTGNGYTF.

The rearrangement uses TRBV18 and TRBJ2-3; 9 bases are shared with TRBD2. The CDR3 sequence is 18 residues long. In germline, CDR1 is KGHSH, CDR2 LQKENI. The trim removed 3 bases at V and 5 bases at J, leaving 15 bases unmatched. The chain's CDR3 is CASSPPSRGRGGGDTQYF. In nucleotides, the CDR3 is TGTGCCAGCTCACCCCCTTCTCGCGGGAGGGGTGGTGGAGATACGCAGTATTTT.

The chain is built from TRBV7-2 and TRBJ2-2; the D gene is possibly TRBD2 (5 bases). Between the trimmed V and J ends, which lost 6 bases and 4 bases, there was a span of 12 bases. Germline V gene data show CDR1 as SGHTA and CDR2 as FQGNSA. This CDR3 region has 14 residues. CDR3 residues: CASRRSGRTGELFF. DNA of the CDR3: TGTGCCAGCAGGAGGAGCGGTCGCACCGGGGAGCTGTTTTTT.

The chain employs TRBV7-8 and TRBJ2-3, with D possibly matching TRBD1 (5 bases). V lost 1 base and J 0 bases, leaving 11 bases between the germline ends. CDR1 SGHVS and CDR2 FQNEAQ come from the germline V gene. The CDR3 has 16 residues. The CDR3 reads CASSLGLQASTDTQYF. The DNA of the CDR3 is TGTGCCAGCAGCTTAGGTTTACAGGCCAGCACAGATACGCAGTATTTT.

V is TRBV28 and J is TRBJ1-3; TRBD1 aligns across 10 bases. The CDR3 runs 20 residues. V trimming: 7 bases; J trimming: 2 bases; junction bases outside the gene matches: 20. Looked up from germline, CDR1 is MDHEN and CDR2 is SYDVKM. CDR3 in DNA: TGTGCCAGCATCGAGGCGGGACAGGGGTATCGTGGGCGCCCTGGAAACACCATATATTTT. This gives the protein CASIEAGQGYRGRPGNTIYF.

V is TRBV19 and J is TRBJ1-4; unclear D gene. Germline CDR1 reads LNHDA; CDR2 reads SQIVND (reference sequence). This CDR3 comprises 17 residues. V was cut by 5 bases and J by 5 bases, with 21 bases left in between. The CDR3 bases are TGTGCCAGTAGTGGAGAACCCTTTAAACGGGTCAATGAAAAACTGTTTTTT. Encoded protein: CASSGEPFKRVNEKLFF.

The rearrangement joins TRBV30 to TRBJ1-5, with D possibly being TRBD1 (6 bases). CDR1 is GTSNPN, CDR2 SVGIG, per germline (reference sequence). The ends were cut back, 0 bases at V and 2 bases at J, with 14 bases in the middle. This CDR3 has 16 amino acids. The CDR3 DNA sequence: TGTGCCTGGAGTGTACTAGGACAGATCGGCAATCAGCCCCAGCATTTT. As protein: CAWSVLGQIGNQPQHF.

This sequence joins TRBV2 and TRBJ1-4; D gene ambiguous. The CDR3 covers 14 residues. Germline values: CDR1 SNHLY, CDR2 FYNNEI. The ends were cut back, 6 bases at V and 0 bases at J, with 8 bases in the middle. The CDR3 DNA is TGTGCCAGCAGCCCGAGTTCAACTAATGAAAAACTGTTTTTT. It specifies CASSPSSTNEKLFF.

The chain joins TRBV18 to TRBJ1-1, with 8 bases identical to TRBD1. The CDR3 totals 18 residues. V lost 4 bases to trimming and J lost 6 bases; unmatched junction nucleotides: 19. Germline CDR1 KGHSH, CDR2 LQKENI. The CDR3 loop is CASSRALPSGGGLAEAFF. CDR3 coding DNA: TGTGCCAGCTCACGGGCTTTGCCGTCAGGGGGCGGTTTGGCTGAAGCTTTCTTT.

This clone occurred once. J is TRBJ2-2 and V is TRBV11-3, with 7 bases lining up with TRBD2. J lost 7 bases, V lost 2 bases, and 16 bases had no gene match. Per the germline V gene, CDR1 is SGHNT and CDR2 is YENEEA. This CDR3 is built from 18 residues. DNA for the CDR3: TGTGCCAGCAGCTTATACCGGGGAGGGGCGGATGGACACGGGGAGCTGTTTTTT. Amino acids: CASSLYRGGADGHGELFF.

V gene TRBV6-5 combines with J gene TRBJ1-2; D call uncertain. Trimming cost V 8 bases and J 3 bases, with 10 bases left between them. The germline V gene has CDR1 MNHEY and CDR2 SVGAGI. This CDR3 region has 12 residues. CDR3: CASVHPYYGYTF. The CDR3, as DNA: TGTGCCAGCGTTCACCCTTACTATGGCTACACCTTC.

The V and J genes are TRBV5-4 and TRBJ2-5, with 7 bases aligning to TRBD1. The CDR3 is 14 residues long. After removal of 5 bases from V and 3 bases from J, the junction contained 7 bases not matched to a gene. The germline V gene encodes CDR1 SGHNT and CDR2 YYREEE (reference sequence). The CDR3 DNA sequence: TGTGCCAGCAGTCGGGACAGTAGGAAAGAGACCCAGTACTTC. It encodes CASSRDSRKETQYF.